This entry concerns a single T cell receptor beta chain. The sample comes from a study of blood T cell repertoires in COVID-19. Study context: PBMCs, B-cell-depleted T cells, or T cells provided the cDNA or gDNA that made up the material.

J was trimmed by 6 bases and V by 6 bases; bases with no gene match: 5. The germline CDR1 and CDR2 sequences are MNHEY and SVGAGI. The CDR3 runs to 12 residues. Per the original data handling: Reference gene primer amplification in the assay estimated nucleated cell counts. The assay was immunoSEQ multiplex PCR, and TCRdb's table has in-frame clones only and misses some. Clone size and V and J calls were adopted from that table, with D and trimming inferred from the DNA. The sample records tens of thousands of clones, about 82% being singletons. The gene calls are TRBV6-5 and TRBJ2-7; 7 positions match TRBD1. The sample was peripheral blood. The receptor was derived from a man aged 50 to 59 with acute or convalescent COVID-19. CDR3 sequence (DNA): TGTGCCAGCAGCCCCGGGACAGCCGAGCAGTACTTC. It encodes CASSPGTAEQYF.